The source of this T cell receptor (beta chain) is a study of blood T cell repertoires in COVID-19. On the study more broadly: The analysed material was cDNA or gDNA that came from T cells, B-cell-depleted T cells, or PBMCs.

This CDR3 has 18 amino acids. V was trimmed by 3 bases and J by 1 base, leaving 19 bases between them. CDR1 and CDR2 from the germline V gene are LNHDA and SQIVND (reference sequence). This clone was recorded once. Recruits, aged roughly 18 to 89 years, lived in 20 to 30 US areas. The recovered donors of Cohort 3 showed two negative PCRs, clearance, or symptom resolution. Clones were read by immunoSEQ multiplex PCR, and TCRdb kept only the in-frame ones, dropping some. This sample has more than 300,000 clones; 89% occur once, and the top ten carry roughly a tenth. This TCR came from a woman younger than 45 who had recovered from COVID-19. Sequenced material: PBMCs or T cells enriched from blood (not recorded which). This rearrangement joins TRBV19 to TRBJ1-5, with a possible D match to TRBD1 (5 bases). As DNA, the CDR3 is TGTGCCAGTAGTATGGAGGGCCCGGGGACGGGGAGCAATCAGCCCCAGCATTTT. Residues: CASSMEGPGTGSNQPQHF. The full variable domain, in which reference TRBV19 and TRBJ1-5 provide the parts outside the CDR3, is DGGITQSPKYLFRKEGQNVTLSCEQNLNHDAMYWYRQDPGQGLRLIYYSQIVNDFQKGDIAEGYSVSREKKESFPLTVTSAQKNPTAFYLCASSMEGPGTGSNQPQHFGDGTRLSIL.